These T cell receptor beta chains were read from a single sample in a study of metastatic and nonmetastatic thyroid tumors. TCRdb re-called the PCR reads via MiXCR. This sample yields 20,000 to 25,000 clones, of which around 20% are seen a single time; 25% to 35% belongs to the top ten. Sequencing used blood. These receptors originate from a female donor with papillary thyroid cancer or a benign thyroid nodule (not recorded which). Some clones in this sample may be carry-over from other donors' samples. CDR3s include the opening cysteine and the closing phenylalanine or tryptophan. D genes are given only for firm matches. Some rows have no size entry. The others give once, few or many, or a class for an expanded clone.

V gene: TRBV20-1; clone size: -; J gene: TRBJ2-1; D gene: -; CDR3 DNA: TGCAGTGCTAGAGATGCCTTTGGGGAGATCAATGAGCAGTTCTTC; CDR3 protein: CSARDAFGEINEQFF
V gene: TRBV19; clone size: -; J gene: TRBJ2-1; D gene: TRBD2; CDR3 DNA: TGTGCCAGTAGAGAGGGAGCGGGAGGGTTGTACAATGAGCAGTTCTTC; CDR3 protein: CASREGAGGLYNEQFF
V gene: TRBV9; clone size: many; J gene: TRBJ2-7; D gene: -; CDR3 DNA: TGTGCCAGCAGCCTCCCCCCCGATGGTGAGCAGTACTTC; CDR3 protein: CASSLPPDGEQYF
V gene: TRBV6-2/TRBV6-3; clone size: few; J gene: TRBJ2-7; D gene: -; CDR3 DNA: TGTGCCAGCAGTTACTCAGAGGGGCCTACCGCTGAGCAGTACTTC; CDR3 protein: CASSYSEGPTAEQYF
V gene: TRBV14; clone size: many; J gene: TRBJ2-7; D gene: TRBD1; CDR3 DNA: TGTGCCAGCAGCCCCTGGACAGGTATCTACGAGCAGTACTTC; CDR3 protein: CASSPWTGIYEQYF
V gene: TRBV9; clone size: many; J gene: TRBJ1-3; D gene: -; CDR3 DNA: TGTGCCAGCAGCGTAGAGGGTTTATCTGGAAACACCATATATTTT; CDR3 protein: CASSVEGLSGNTIYF
V gene: TRBV28; clone size: many; J gene: TRBJ2-7; D gene: -; CDR3 DNA: TGTGCCAGCAGTTTACAAGAACAAGTAGAGGGGAACGAGCAGTACTTC; CDR3 protein: CASSLQEQVEGNEQYF
V gene: TRBV20-1; clone size: many; J gene: TRBJ1-1; D gene: TRBD1; CDR3 DNA: TGCAGTGCTAGAGTCCGGGACAGGGGGCTAGCTGAAGCTTTCTTT; CDR3 protein: CSARVRDRGLAEAFF
V gene: TRBV27; clone size: few; J gene: TRBJ2-7; D gene: -; CDR3 DNA: TGTGCCAACAGTTTGACATACTCCTACGAGCAGTACTTC; CDR3 protein: CANSLTYSYEQYF
V gene: TRBV6-1; clone size: many; J gene: TRBJ2-4; D gene: -; CDR3 DNA: TGTGCCAGCACCACTACAGGGGCCAAAAACATTCAGTACTTC; CDR3 protein: CASTTTGAKNIQYF
V gene: TRBV11-1; clone size: -; J gene: TRBJ2-1; D gene: -; CDR3 DNA: TGCGCCAGCAGCTTTTCCGGGCCTCAAAAAAAGTTCTTC; CDR3 protein: CASSFSGPQKKFF
V gene: TRBV15; clone size: -; J gene: TRBJ2-5; D gene: TRBD1; CDR3 DNA: TGTGCCACCAGCAGACTCGGACAGGGAGGAGAGACCCAGCACTTC; CDR3 protein: CATSRLGQGGETQHF
V gene: TRBV27; clone size: medium-sized; J gene: TRBJ2-7; D gene: -; CDR3 DNA: TGTGCCAGCAGTTTAGCCAGGAGTTCCTACGAGCAGTACTTC; CDR3 protein: CASSLARSSYEQYF
V gene: TRBV10-2; clone size: many; J gene: TRBJ2-2; D gene: -; CDR3 DNA: TGCGCCAGCACGAGAGACCAGAACACCGGGGAGCTGTTTTTT; CDR3 protein: CASTRDQNTGELFF
V gene: TRBV20-1; clone size: many; J gene: TRBJ1-2; D gene: TRBD1; CDR3 DNA: TGCAGTGCTTGGGACAGCTATGGCTACACCTTC; CDR3 protein: CSAWDSYGYTF
V gene: TRBV20-1; clone size: many; J gene: TRBJ2-7; D gene: TRBD2; CDR3 DNA: TGCAGTGCTCCCTCGGGCGGGAGCTACGAGCAGTACTTC; CDR3 protein: CSAPSGGSYEQYF
V gene: TRBV15; clone size: many; J gene: TRBJ1-6; D gene: -; CDR3 DNA: TGTGCCACCAGCAGAAATCGGGGCGGGAAGAATTCACCCCTCCACTTT; CDR3 protein: CATSRNRGGKNSPLHF
V gene: TRBV11-2; clone size: -; J gene: TRBJ2-1; D gene: TRBD2; CDR3 DNA: TGTGCCAGCAGCTTAGACGGACTAGCGGGAGGCAGGGGGGAGCAGTTCTTC; CDR3 protein: CASSLDGLAGGRGEQFF
V gene: TRBV19; clone size: few; J gene: TRBJ1-1; D gene: -; CDR3 DNA: TGTGCCAGTAGTATAAAGTTGAACACTGGAGCTTTCTTT; CDR3 protein: CASSIKLNTGAFF
V gene: TRBV4-2; clone size: many; J gene: TRBJ2-1; D gene: TRBD2; CDR3 DNA: TGTGCCAGCAGCCAAGACGGCGGGAGCACGAACAATGAGCAGTTCTTC; CDR3 protein: CASSQDGGSTNNEQFF
V gene: TRBV5-1; clone size: -; J gene: TRBJ2-1; D gene: -; CDR3 DNA: TGCGCCAGCAGCCCCATGCCCGCGGAAAGCTCCTACAATGAGCAGTTCTTC; CDR3 protein: CASSPMPAESSYNEQFF
V gene: TRBV5-5; clone size: many; J gene: TRBJ1-3; D gene: -; CDR3 DNA: TGTGCCAGCAGCTTGGACAGTCCAGGAAACACCATATATTTT; CDR3 protein: CASSLDSPGNTIYF
V gene: TRBV5-1; clone size: many; J gene: TRBJ1-6; D gene: -; CDR3 DNA: TGCGCCAGCAGTATACTCCAGGGTAATTCACCCCTCCACTTT; CDR3 protein: CASSILQGNSPLHF
V gene: TRBV29-1; clone size: many; J gene: TRBJ1-2; D gene: TRBD1; CDR3 DNA: TGCAGCGTTGAAGATAGGGACAGCCTCTATGGCTACACCTTC; CDR3 protein: CSVEDRDSLYGYTF
V gene: TRBV20-1; clone size: -; J gene: TRBJ2-1; D gene: -; CDR3 DNA: TGCAGTGTTCGCCTAGCTGGCGGAGAGCAGTTCTTC; CDR3 protein: CSVRLAGGEQFF
V gene: TRBV27; clone size: many; J gene: TRBJ2-1; D gene: TRBD2; CDR3 DNA: TGTGCCAGCAGTCAAAGCGGGAGGCCCTACAATGAGCAGTTCTTC; CDR3 protein: CASSQSGRPYNEQFF
V gene: TRBV20-1; clone size: many; J gene: TRBJ2-1; D gene: -; CDR3 DNA: TGCAGTGCTAGAGGGTCCGCGGAGGTAAGCTCCTACAATGAGCAGTTCTTC; CDR3 protein: CSARGSAEVSSYNEQFF
V gene: TRBV7-9; clone size: many; J gene: TRBJ1-1; D gene: -; CDR3 DNA: TGTGCCAGCAGTCATTTGAACACTGAAGCTTTCTTT; CDR3 protein: CASSHLNTEAFF
V gene: TRBV27; clone size: medium-sized; J gene: TRBJ2-7; D gene: -; CDR3 DNA: TGTGCCAGCTCCAACCGCCTGGGGGAGCAGTACTTC; CDR3 protein: CASSNRLGEQYF
V gene: TRBV6-5; clone size: -; J gene: TRBJ1-2; D gene: TRBD1; CDR3 DNA: TGTGCCAGCAGTTACTCGGGACAGGGGGATGGCTACACCTTC; CDR3 protein: CASSYSGQGDGYTF
V gene: TRBV24-1; clone size: many; J gene: TRBJ2-3; D gene: TRBD2; CDR3 DNA: TGTGCCACCAGTGATTTGACTAGCGGGATTAGCACAGATACGCAGTATTTT; CDR3 protein: CATSDLTSGISTDTQYF
V gene: TRBV20-1; clone size: -; J gene: TRBJ2-1; D gene: -; CDR3 DNA: TGCAGTGCTATAGCGGCGTCCCGTTTTGACAATGAGCAGTTCTTC; CDR3 protein: CSAIAASRFDNEQFF
V gene: TRBV5-1; clone size: many; J gene: TRBJ2-5; D gene: TRBD1; CDR3 DNA: TGCGCCAGCAGCCAGGGACAGGCAGAGACCCAGTACTTC; CDR3 protein: CASSQGQAETQYF
V gene: TRBV6-1; clone size: many; J gene: TRBJ1-1; D gene: -; CDR3 DNA: TGTGCCAGCAGTGAATTGGAAGGGTTGGCTGAAGCTTTCTTT; CDR3 protein: CASSELEGLAEAFF